The next 17 T cell receptor beta chains were all read from a single sample in a study of T cell clonality in common variable immunodeficiency. Only in-frame clones appear in the TCRdb table, and some are missing; sequencing was by immunoSEQ multiplex PCR. The specimen has about 31,000 clones, none found just once. What was sequenced was peripheral blood mononuclear cells. These receptors were obtained from a person between 18 and 75 years old in good health.

Many counts were recorded for this clone. The read stops 3 residues short of the end of the CDR3; the missing end is completed from the germline J gene. The rearrangement joins TRBV20-1 to TRBJ2-7; 7 positions match TRBD1. Germline CDR1 and CDR2: DFQATT and SNEGSKA (reference sequence). This CDR3 spans 14 amino acids. Trimming removed 6 bases from V and 2 bases from J; junction bases left unmatched: 10. The CDR3 region is CSAQRTGLTYEQYF. CDR3 DNA (partial): TGCAGTGCCCAAAGGACAGGCCTAACCTACGAG.

This clone occurred many times. The read comes to an end 3 residues before the CDR3 does, leaving the germline J gene to fill in the end. The gene calls are TRBV7-9 and TRBJ1-2, with TRBD1 as a possible D gene (5 bases). Per germline, CDR1 SEHNR and CDR2 FQNEAQ (reference sequence). Trimming removed 5 bases from V and 4 bases from J, with 14 bases in between. This CDR3 has 14 amino acids. The CDR3 region is CASSKEGDFYGYTF. The sequenced CDR3 bases are TGTGCCAGCAGCAAAGAAGGGGATTTCTATGGC.

In its sample, this clone was seen many times. The observed sequence ends 3 residues before the CDR3 terminus, with the missing tail filled in from the germline J gene. The chain carries TRBV3-1 (or the pseudogene TRBV3-2) and TRBJ1-2; weak D call: TRBD1 (6 bases). This CDR3 contains 16 residues. Germline CDR1 is LGHDT and CDR2 is YNNKEL (reference sequence). Trimming removed 4 bases from V and 5 bases from J, with 20 bases in between. The CDR3 DNA, read in part, is TGTGCCAGCAGCCGCTCGGGGGGGCCAGGGTCTTATGGC. This codes for CASSRSGGPGSYG. The full CDR3 is CASSRSGGPGSYGYTF.

This clone showed up many times. The DNA ends 3 residues before the CDR3 does, and the rest of the CDR3 is filled in from the germline J gene. The rearrangement joins TRBV6-2 or TRBV6-3 to TRBJ1-1; unclear D gene. V lost 6 bases to trimming and J lost 6 bases, with 20 bases between them. The CDR3 loop spans 15 amino acids. CDR1 MNHEY and CDR2 SVGEGT come from the germline V gene. CDR3 amino acids: CASRPSSTPWAEAFF. CDR3 DNA, as far as it was read: TGTGCCAGCAGACCCTCCTCGACACCCTGGGCTGAA.

In this sample, this clone turned up many times. The read terminates 3 residues ahead of where the CDR3 ends, so the germline J gene completes it. The chain is built from TRBV10-2 and TRBJ2-1; 11 bases match TRBD2. J gave up 2 bases and V 1 base, and 13 bases lay outside the gene matches. The germline CDR1 and CDR2 sequences are WSHSY and SAAADI. This CDR3 has 20 residues. CDR3 protein: CASSEWASGRTSSTYNEQFF. Partial CDR3 DNA: TGCGCCAGCAGTGAGTGGGCTAGCGGGAGGACTAGCTCGACCTACAATGAG.

As concerns this clone: The CDR3 is cut off 3 residues early in the read; its end comes from the germline J gene. The chain has TRBV7-8 and TRBJ1-4; D not certain. CDR1 and CDR2 from the germline V gene are SGHVS and FQNEAQ. The V and J ends lost 3 bases and 6 bases respectively, with 11 bases between them. CDR3 size: 14 residues. CDR3 DNA, as far as it was read: TGTGCCAGCAGCTTCCCAGGATCGGATGAAAAA. It yields the protein CASSFPGSDEK. The whole CDR3 protein reads CASSFPGSDEKLFF.

This clone was picked up many times. The read is 3 residues too short to cover the CDR3 end, so that end is filled in from the germline J gene. V gene TRBV2 combines with J gene TRBJ2-5; TRBD1 is a possible D gene (6 bases). The CDR3 length is 13 residues. Germline CDR1 reads SNHLY; CDR2 reads FYNNEI. V was trimmed by 5 bases and J by 5 bases, leaving 12 bases between them. The CDR3 protein is CASSTGNMETQYF. CDR3 DNA, as far as it was read: TGTGCCAGCAGTACAGGGAACATGGAGACC.

In this sample, this clone turned up many times. The CDR3 is cut off 3 residues early in the read; its end comes from the germline J gene. V is TRBV5-4 and J is TRBJ1-2; D not certain. V dropped 0 bases and J dropped 0 bases, with 6 bases sitting between them. CDR3 length equals 14 residues. The germline V gene has CDR1 SGHNT and CDR2 YYREEE (reference sequence). This chain's CDR3 is CASSLASSNYGYTF. CDR3 DNA, as far as it was read: TGTGCCAGCAGCTTGGCCAGTTCTAACTATGGC.

This clone has ten or more counts. The read is 3 residues too short to cover the CDR3 end, so that end is filled in from the germline J gene. The gene calls are TRBV10-3 and TRBJ2-2; D is undetermined. The CDR3 consists of 11 residues. V gave up 9 bases and J gave up 3 bases, with 5 bases separating them. Germline V gene sequence: CDR1 ENHRY, CDR2 SYGVKD. The chain's CDR3 is CAIRDTGELFF. The CDR3 bases that were read are TGTGCCATTAGAGACACCGGGGAG.

This clone has a handful of counts. Read coverage stops 3 residues before the CDR3 terminus; the germline J gene supplies the remainder. The rearrangement links TRBV30 to TRBJ1-2, with unresolved D. The germline gives CDR1 GTSNPN, CDR2 SVGIG (reference sequence). This CDR3 is built from 11 residues. CDR3 sequence: CAWSLTDTYTF. The CDR3 bases that were read are TGTGCCTGGAGTCTAACAGATACC.

This clone was detected many times. The read terminates 3 residues ahead of where the CDR3 ends, so the germline J gene completes it. The rearrangement links TRBV7-2 to TRBJ2-3; no firm D call. CDR1 is SGHTA, CDR2 FQGNSA, per germline. V shed 11 bases and J shed 2 bases, with 8 bases lying between them. The CDR3 runs 11 residues. The CDR3: CASHNTDTQYF. CDR3 bases read: TGTGCCTCGCACAACACAGATACG.

This clone was found many times. The CDR3 is CASSPARDQETQYF. The covered CDR3 bases are TGTGCCAGCAGCCCCGCCCGGGACCAAGAGACC. The chain employs TRBV7-9 and TRBJ2-5, with D hard to call. The read ends 3 residues early relative to the CDR3; the germline J gene fills the gap. V shed 5 bases and J shed 0 bases, with 10 bases lying between them. Germline CDR1 and CDR2: SEHNR and FQNEAQ (reference sequence). The CDR3 has 14 residues.

The table lists this clone with a few counts. Read sequence stops 3 residues before the CDR3 end, and the germline J gene provides the missing end. The genes are TRBV5-1 and TRBJ2-7; 7 bases agree with TRBD1. V lost 0 bases to trimming and J lost 5 bases; unmatched junction nucleotides: 2. Germline V gene data show CDR1 as SGHRS and CDR2 as YFSETQ. The CDR3 has 13 amino acids. The CDR3 sequence is CASSLGQGHEQYF. CDR3 DNA (partial): TGCGCCAGCAGCTTGGGACAGGGACACGAG.

This clone was recorded at least ten times. The CDR3 end lies 3 residues beyond the end of the read and is filled in from the germline J gene. The chain uses TRBV5-4 and TRBJ2-2; 8 nucleotides align to TRBD2. The CDR3 is made up of 15 amino acids. Germline values: CDR1 SGHNT, CDR2 YYREEE (reference sequence). V was pared by 4 bases and J by 6 bases, with 8 bases of the junction left unmatched. CDR3 loop: CASSLLAGGAGELFF. CDR3 DNA, as far as it was read: TGTGCCAGCAGCCTTCTAGCGGGCGGGGCCGGGGAG.

This clone was detected many times. Being one base from a much bigger clone, this may be a read error. The read comes to an end 3 residues before the CDR3 does, leaving the germline J gene to fill in the end. The chain links TRBV18 to TRBJ2-2, with D possibly being TRBD1 (5 bases). Germline V gene lookup returns CDR1 KGHSH and CDR2 LQKENI. The CDR3 consists of 17 residues. Partial CDR3 DNA: TGTGCCAGCTCACTTTCACAGCCTCTCTCTGGGGCCAACGTG. It is translated as CASSLSQPLSGANV. The CDR3 reads in full as CASSLSQPLSGANVLFF.

This clone was observed at least ten times. Read coverage stops 3 residues before the CDR3 terminus; the germline J gene supplies the remainder. This chain uses TRBV7-2 with TRBJ2-3; D remains ambiguous. Germline CDR1 is SGHTA and CDR2 is FQGNSA. The length of the CDR3 is 14 residues. V lost 5 bases and J lost 0, with 9 bases in between. The sequenced part of the CDR3 DNA is TGTGCCAGCAGCCCCCCCTCTAGCACAGATACG. Residues: CASSPPSSTDT. Given in full, the CDR3 is CASSPPSSTDTQYF.

This clone was picked up many times. The read is 3 residues too short to cover the CDR3 end, so that end is filled in from the germline J gene. This chain links TRBV5-1 with TRBJ2-7; TRBD1 might be the D (6 bases). This CDR3 is built from 14 residues. Trimming removed 2 bases from V and 2 bases from J, with 11 bases in between. The germline gives CDR1 SGHRS, CDR2 YFSETQ. The CDR3 bases that were read are TGCGCCAGCAGCTTTCAGGGGACCACCTACGAG. As protein: CASSFQGTTYE. The full CDR3 protein is CASSFQGTTYEQYF.